This entry concerns a single T cell receptor beta chain. The CDR3 sequence is 12 residues long. Germline V CDR1 and CDR2: DFQATT, SNEGSKA (reference sequence). The V gene lost 6 bases and the J gene lost 2 bases, with 8 bases spanning the gap. Unique molecular identifiers were built into the TCRbeta library. One entry per CDR3 protein, called by TCRdb with MiXCR from the PCR reads. This sample yields roughly 300,000 distinct CDR3 sequences, of which about a tenth are seen a single time; around 10% belongs to the top ten. The data were taken from a study of T-cell reconstitution after alpha-beta-depleted transplantation in children.

The chain joins TRBV20-1 to TRBJ2-1; D is undetermined. The sample in question was PBMCs from the stem cell graft donor, obtained from the stem cell graft. This clonotype originated in a human donor who donated a stem cell graft to a child with SCID. The CDR3 spells CSAPSPYNEQFF. CDR3 nucleotides: TGCAGTGCCCCCTCGCCCTACAATGAGCAGTTCTTC.